Shown below are 15 T cell receptor beta chains from a single sample sequenced in a study of blood T cell repertoires in COVID-19. The method was immunoSEQ multiplex PCR; TCRdb's version includes in-frame clones alone and lacks a portion of them. The sample has hundreds of thousands of clones; 75% to 85% are singletons. Material for sequencing was peripheral blood. These receptors originate from a woman aged 50 to 60 with acute or convalescent COVID-19.

V usage is TRBV30 and J usage is TRBJ1-2; no definite D call. V was shortened by 0 bases and J by 12 bases, with 14 bases between the two germline ends. The CDR3 length is 12 residues. CDR1 is GTSNPN, CDR2 SVGIG, per germline (reference sequence). The CDR3 loop is CAWSVPASPDTF. The CDR3 DNA reads as TGTGCCTGGAGTGTTCCGGCTAGTCCTGACACCTTC.

The rearrangement joins TRBV7-2 to TRBJ2-3; tentative D call: TRBD2 (5 bases). Germline loops: CDR1 SGHTA, CDR2 FQGNSA. V was cut by 4 bases and J by 4 bases, with 9 bases left in between. The length of the CDR3 is 13 residues. The CDR3, as DNA: TGTGCCAGCAGCTCGGACTTACCAGATACGCAGTATTTT. Its protein is CASSSDLPDTQYF. The variable domain in full, completed from reference TRBV7-2 and TRBJ2-3, reads GAGVSQSPSNKVTEKGKDVELRCDPISGHTALYWYRQSLGQGLEFLIYFQGNSAPDKSGLPSDRFSAERTGGSVSTLTIQRTQQEDSAVYLCASSSDLPDTQYFGPGTRLTVL.

The chain uses TRBV2 and TRBJ1-2; no firm D call. V was shortened by 9 bases and J by 7 bases, with 21 bases between the two germline ends. Germline lookup yields CDR1 SNHLY and CDR2 FYNNEI. This CDR3 spans 14 amino acids. In DNA, the CDR3 is TGTGCCAGTCAGTTGCCGGAGAGAAGGTTTGGCTACACCTTC. Protein: CASQLPERRFGYTF. Full variable domain (rest looked up from reference TRBV2 and TRBJ1-2): EPEVTQTPSHQVTQMGQEVILRCVPISNHLYFYWYRQILGQKVEFLVSFYNNEISEKSEIFDDQFSVERPDGSNFTLKIRSTKLEDSAMYFCASQLPERRFGYTFGSGTRLTVV.

The rearrangement uses TRBV2 and TRBJ1-1, with TRBD1 as a possible D gene (6 bases). Germline V gene lookup returns CDR1 SNHLY and CDR2 FYNNEI. V dropped 8 bases and J dropped 0 bases, with 10 bases sitting between them. The CDR3 length is 13 residues. The CDR3 DNA reads as TGTGCCAGCCTGACAGGTTTGAACACTGAAGCTTTCTTT. Translated, it gives CASLTGLNTEAFF.

This chain connects TRBV5-1 to TRBJ2-5, with TRBD1 matching over 8 bases. The CDR3 is 15 residues long. Looked up from germline, CDR1 is SGHRS and CDR2 is YFSETQ. Trimming at V came to 6 bases and at J to 3 bases, leaving 10 bases not matched to a gene. The CDR3 DNA reads as TGCGCCAGCAAGGGACAGGTCTTCGGCAAAGAGACCCAGTACTTC. Its protein product is CASKGQVFGKETQYF.

The V call is TRBV6-9, the J call TRBJ1-3; weak D call: TRBD1 (6 bases). V gave up 9 bases and J gave up 3 bases, with 24 bases separating them. This CDR3 is 17 amino acids long. Germline V lookup: CDR1 MNHGY, CDR2 SVAAGI. CDR3 amino acids: CARTHTLGQLNGNTIYF. CDR3 coding DNA: TGTGCCAGAACGCACACGCTCGGACAGTTGAATGGAAACACCATATATTTT.

The chain carries TRBV24-1 and TRBJ2-3; D possibly corresponds to TRBD2 (5 bases). The ends were cut back, 10 bases at V and 1 base at J, with 14 bases in the middle. CDR1 and CDR2 (germline): KGHDR, SFDVKD. The CDR3 totals 14 residues. As DNA, the CDR3 is TGTGCCACGACCCCATCGAGGGGCACAGATACGCAGTATTTT. Translating gives CATTPSRGTDTQYF.

The rearrangement joins TRBV6-5 to TRBJ2-5; TRBD2 agrees at 11 bases. The CDR3 has 15 residues. J gave up 6 bases and V 4 bases, and 7 bases lay outside the gene matches. From germline, CDR1 is MNHEY and CDR2 SVGAGI. CDR3 nucleotides: TGTGCCAGCAGTTCTGGGACTAGCGGCCAGCAGACCCAGTACTTC. Encoded protein: CASSSGTSGQQTQYF.

The CDR3 DNA reads TGTGCCAGCAGTCCCAATGAGGGTTCCGGGGAGCTGTTTTTT. Translating gives CASSPNEGSGELFF. J is TRBJ2-2 and V is TRBV2, with a possible D match to TRBD2 (5 bases). The CDR3 spans 14 residues. Germline CDR1 SNHLY, CDR2 FYNNEI. V was pared by 5 bases and J by 6 bases, with 13 bases between.

The genes are TRBV4-3 and TRBJ2-7; no clear D gene. This CDR3 region has 13 residues. V dropped 5 bases and J dropped 2 bases, with 10 bases sitting between them. The V gene's germline CDR1 is LGHNA and CDR2 YSLEER. CDR3 DNA sequence: TGCGCCAGCAGCTCCCGGTACCCCTACGAGCAGTACTTC. Translation gives CASSSRYPYEQYF.

The chain employs TRBV15 and TRBJ2-3; D unclear. The CDR3 extends over 15 amino acids. CDR1 and CDR2 from the germline V gene are LNHNV and YYDKDF (reference sequence). V dropped 0 bases and J dropped 4 bases, with 11 bases sitting between them. CDR3 amino acids: CATSRDRSSADTQYF. The DNA of the CDR3 is TGTGCCACCAGCAGAGACCGTTCGTCAGCAGATACGCAGTATTTT. The whole variable domain, filled in from reference TRBV15 and TRBJ2-3, reads DAMVIQNPRYQVTQFGKPVTLSCSQTLNHNVMYWYQQKSSQAPKLLFHYYDKDFNNEADTPDNFQSRRPNTSFCFLDIRSPGLGDTAMYLCATSRDRSSADTQYFGPGTRLTVL.

The chain has TRBV11-1 and TRBJ2-3, with D possibly TRBD1 on 5 matching bases. The CDR3 totals 13 residues. The V gene lost 1 base and the J gene lost 10 bases, with 12 bases spanning the gap. CDR1 is SGHAT, CDR2 FQDESV, per germline (reference sequence). In DNA form, the CDR3 reads TGTGCCAGCAGCTTAGATCGAGACAGCCCGCAGTATTTT. Its translation is CASSLDRDSPQYF.

This clone was counted a few times. This chain uses TRBV18 with TRBJ1-1; D remains ambiguous. Germline CDR1 is KGHSH and CDR2 is LQKENI. CDR3 length equals 14 residues. Trimming left V 0 bases short and J 4 bases short, with 9 bases between. CDR3 DNA: TGTGCCAGCTCACCACCGATGACGGGCACTGAAGCTTTCTTT. Its translation is CASSPPMTGTEAFF.

The chain uses TRBV12-3 or TRBV12-4 and TRBJ1-6; the match to TRBD1 covers 10 bases. With 8 bases clipped from V and 10 bases from J, the junction kept 5 bases outside the gene matches. The CDR3 has 13 residues. The CDR3 sequence: CASSDRGASPLHF. DNA for the CDR3: TGTGCCAGCTCGGACAGGGGGGCATCACCCCTCCACTTT.

The rearrangement joins TRBV12-3 or TRBV12-4 to TRBJ2-5; D possibly corresponds to TRBD1 (5 bases). V was shortened by 4 bases and J by 5 bases, with 11 bases between the two germline ends. The CDR3 extends over 13 amino acids. As DNA, the CDR3 is TGTGCCAGCAGTTGGCCAAAGGGGGAGACCCAGTACTTC. As protein: CASSWPKGETQYF.